The clone carrying this T cell receptor (beta chain) has ten or more counts. Germline is not matched at one junction end, which may reflect a read error. TCRdb fed the 5' RACE reads into MiXCR, producing one record per CDR3 protein. The profile shows about 320,000 distinct CDR3 sequences, around a tenth of them singletons. This entry is derived from a study of CD8 T cells in ankylosing spondylitis. In germline, CDR1 is MDHEN, CDR2 SYDVKM. This CDR3 comprises 14 residues. Material for sequencing was blood, either unsorted or a sorted T cell fraction (not recorded which). The genes are TRBV28 and TRBJ2-5, with D hard to call. This receptor was taken from a female donor with ankylosing spondylitis or in good health (not recorded which). The CDR3 region is CASSFAFVQAKSNF. The CDR3 nucleotides are TGTGCCAGCAGTTTCGCGTTCGTCCAAGCTAAATCTAACTTC. Combining the CDR3 with reference TRBV28 and TRBJ2-5 gives the whole variable domain DVKVTQSSRYLVKRTGEKVFLECVQDMDHENMFWYRQDPGLGLRLIYFSYDVKMKEKGDIPEGYSVSREKKERFSLILESASTNQTSMYLCASSFAFVQAKSNFGPGTRLLVL.